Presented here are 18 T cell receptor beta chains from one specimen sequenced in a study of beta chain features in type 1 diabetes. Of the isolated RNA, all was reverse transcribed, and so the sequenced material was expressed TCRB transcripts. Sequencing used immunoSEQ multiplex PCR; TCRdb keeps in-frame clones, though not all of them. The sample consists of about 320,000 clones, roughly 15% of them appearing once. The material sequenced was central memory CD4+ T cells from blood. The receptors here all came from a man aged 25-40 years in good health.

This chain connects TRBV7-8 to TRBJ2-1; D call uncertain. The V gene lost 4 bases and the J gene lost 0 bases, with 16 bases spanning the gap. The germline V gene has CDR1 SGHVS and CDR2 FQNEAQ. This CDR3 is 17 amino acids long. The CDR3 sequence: CASSSPSSSSSYNEQFF. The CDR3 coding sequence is TGTGCCAGCAGCTCCCCCAGTTCGAGCAGCTCCTACAATGAGCAGTTCTTC.

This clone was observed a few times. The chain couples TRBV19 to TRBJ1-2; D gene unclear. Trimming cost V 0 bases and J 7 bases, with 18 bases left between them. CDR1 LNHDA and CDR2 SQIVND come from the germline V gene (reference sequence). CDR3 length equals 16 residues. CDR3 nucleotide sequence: TGTGCCAGTAGTATAGATGGCCAAGGCCCCTCCGGTGGCTACACCTTC. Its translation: CASSIDGQGPSGGYTF.

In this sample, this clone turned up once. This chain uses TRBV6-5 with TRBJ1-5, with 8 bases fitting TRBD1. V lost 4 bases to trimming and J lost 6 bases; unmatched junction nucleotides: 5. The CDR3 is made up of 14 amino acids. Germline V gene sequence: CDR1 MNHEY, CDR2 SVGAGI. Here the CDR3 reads CASSLGQDSQPQHF. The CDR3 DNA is TGTGCCAGCAGTTTGGGACAGGATTCTCAGCCCCAGCATTTT.

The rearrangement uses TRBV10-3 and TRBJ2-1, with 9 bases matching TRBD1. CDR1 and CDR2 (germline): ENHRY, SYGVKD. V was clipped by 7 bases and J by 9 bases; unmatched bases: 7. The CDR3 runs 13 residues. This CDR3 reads CAIKPGQGGEQFF. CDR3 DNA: TGTGCCATCAAACCGGGACAGGGTGGTGAGCAGTTCTTC.

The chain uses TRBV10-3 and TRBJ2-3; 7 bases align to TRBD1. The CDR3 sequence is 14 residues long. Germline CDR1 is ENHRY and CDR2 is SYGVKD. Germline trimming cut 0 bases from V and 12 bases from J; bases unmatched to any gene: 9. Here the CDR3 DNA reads TGTGCCATCAGTGAGTCAGGGGGCGCGGTAAAACAGTATTTT. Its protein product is CAISESGGAVKQYF.

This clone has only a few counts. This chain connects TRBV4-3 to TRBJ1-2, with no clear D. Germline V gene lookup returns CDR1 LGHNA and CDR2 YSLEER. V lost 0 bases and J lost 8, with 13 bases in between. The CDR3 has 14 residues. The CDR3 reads CASSQDWSPGGYTF. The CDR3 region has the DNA TGCGCCAGCAGCCAAGATTGGTCTCCTGGAGGCTACACCTTC.

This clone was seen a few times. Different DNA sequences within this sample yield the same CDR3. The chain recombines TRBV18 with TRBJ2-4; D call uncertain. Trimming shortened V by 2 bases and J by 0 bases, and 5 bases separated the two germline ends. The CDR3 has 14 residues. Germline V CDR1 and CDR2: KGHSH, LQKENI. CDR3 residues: CASSPTQAKNIQYF. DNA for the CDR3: TGTGCCAGCTCACCAACGCAAGCCAAAAACATTCAGTACTTC.

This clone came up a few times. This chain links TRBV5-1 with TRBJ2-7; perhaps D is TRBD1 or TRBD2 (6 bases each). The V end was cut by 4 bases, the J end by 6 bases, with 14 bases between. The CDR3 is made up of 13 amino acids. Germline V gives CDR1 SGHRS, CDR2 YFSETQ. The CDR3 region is CASSPEGVTEQYV. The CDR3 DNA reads TGCGCCAGCAGCCCGGAGGGGGTTACCGAGCAGTACGTC.

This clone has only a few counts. The chain's CDR3 is CASSSQGTDEQFF. CDR3 nucleotides: TGTGCCAGCAGCTCCCAAGGGACCGATGAGCAGTTCTTC. This chain uses TRBV5-6 with TRBJ2-1, with D perhaps being TRBD1 or TRBD2 (5 bases each). Germline CDR1 SGHDT, CDR2 YYEEEE. This CDR3 spans 13 amino acids. Trimming removed 3 bases at V and 8 bases at J, with 12 bases between.

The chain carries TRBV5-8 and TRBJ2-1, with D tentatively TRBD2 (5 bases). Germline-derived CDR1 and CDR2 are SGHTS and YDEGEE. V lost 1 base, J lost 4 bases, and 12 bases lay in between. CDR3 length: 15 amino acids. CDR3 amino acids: CASSLYGVWYNEQFF. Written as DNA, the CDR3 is TGTGCCAGCAGCTTGTACGGGGTTTGGTACAATGAGCAGTTCTTC. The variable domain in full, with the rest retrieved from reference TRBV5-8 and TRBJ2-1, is EAGVTQSPTHLIKTRGQQATLRCSPISGHTSVYWYQQALGLGLQFLLWYDEGEERNRGNFPPRFSGRQFPNYSSELNVNALELEDSALYLCASSLYGVWYNEQFFGPGTRLTVL.

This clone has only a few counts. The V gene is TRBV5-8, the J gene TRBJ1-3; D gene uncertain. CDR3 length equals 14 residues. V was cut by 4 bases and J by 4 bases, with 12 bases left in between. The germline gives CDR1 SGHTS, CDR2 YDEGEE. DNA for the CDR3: TGTGCCAGCAGCCCCCATGAATCGGGAAACACCATATATTTT. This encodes CASSPHESGNTIYF.

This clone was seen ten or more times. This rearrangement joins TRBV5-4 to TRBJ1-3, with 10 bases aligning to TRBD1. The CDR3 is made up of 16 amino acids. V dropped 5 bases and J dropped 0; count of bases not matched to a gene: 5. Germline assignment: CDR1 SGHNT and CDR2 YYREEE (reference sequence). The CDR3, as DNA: TGTGCCAGCAGACCCGGGACAGGGGCCTCTGGAAACACCATATATTTT. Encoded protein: CASRPGTGASGNTIYF.

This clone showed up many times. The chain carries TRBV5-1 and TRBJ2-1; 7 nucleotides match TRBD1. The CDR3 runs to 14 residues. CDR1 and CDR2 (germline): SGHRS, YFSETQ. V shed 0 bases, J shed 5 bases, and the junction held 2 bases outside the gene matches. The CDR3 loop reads CASSLDRGNNEQFF. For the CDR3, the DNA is TGCGCCAGCAGCTTGGACAGGGGAAACAATGAGCAGTTCTTC.

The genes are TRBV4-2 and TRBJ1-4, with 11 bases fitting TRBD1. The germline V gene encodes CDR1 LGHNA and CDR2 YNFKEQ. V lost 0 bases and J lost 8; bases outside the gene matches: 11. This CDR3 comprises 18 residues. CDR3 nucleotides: TGTGCCAGCAGCCAAGATGGGACAGGGGGTATAGGAAGGGAAAAACTGTTTTTT. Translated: CASSQDGTGGIGREKLFF.

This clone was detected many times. In nucleotides, the CDR3 is TGTGCCTGGAGGGGGAGAACTAATGAAAAACTGTTTTTT. This gives the protein CAWRGRTNEKLFF. V usage is TRBV30 and J usage is TRBJ1-4, with unresolved D. The CDR3 is 13 residues long. V was pared by 3 bases and J by 1 base, with 6 bases between. Germline lookup yields CDR1 GTSNPN and CDR2 SVGIG (reference sequence).

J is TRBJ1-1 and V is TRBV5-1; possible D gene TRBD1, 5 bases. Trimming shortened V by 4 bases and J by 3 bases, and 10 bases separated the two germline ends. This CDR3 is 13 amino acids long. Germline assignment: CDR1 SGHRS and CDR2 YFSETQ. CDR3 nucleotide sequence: TGCGCCAGCAGCGAACAGGTCTACACTGAAGCTTTCTTT. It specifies CASSEQVYTEAFF.

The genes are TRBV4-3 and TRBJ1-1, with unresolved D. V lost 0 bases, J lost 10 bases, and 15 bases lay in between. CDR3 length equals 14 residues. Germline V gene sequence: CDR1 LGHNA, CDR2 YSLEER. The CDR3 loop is CASSQDYNGWAAFF. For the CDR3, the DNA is TGCGCCAGCAGCCAAGATTACAACGGGTGGGCAGCTTTCTTT.

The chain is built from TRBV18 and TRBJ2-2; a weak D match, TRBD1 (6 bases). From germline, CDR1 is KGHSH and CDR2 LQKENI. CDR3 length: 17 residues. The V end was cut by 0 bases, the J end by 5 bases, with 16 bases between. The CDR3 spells CASSPPGQSFGTGELFF. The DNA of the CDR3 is TGTGCCAGCTCACCACCAGGACAGAGTTTCGGAACCGGGGAGCTGTTTTTT.